The sequence of this T cell receptor (beta chain) was determined in a study of blood T cell repertoires in COVID-19. At the level of the study: The study drew acute and convalescent COVID-19 samples from the United States, Italy and Spain. T cells, B-cell-depleted T cells, or PBMCs supplied cDNA or gDNA.

Per the original methods: Using reference gene primer amplification, nucleated cell counts were estimated. Clones were read by immunoSEQ multiplex PCR, and TCRdb kept only the in-frame ones, dropping some. V and J calls and clone size are those listed in that table; D and trimming were worked out from the DNA. The table records about 400,000 clones, roughly 90% of them present only once. Between the trimmed V and J ends, which lost 3 bases and 6 bases, there was a span of 24 bases. The CDR3 totals 19 residues. Germline CDR1 is SGHVS and CDR2 is FQNEAQ. The source is a man in his forties with acute or convalescent COVID-19. The source material was peripheral blood. The chain combines TRBV7-8 with TRBJ1-6; D unclear. The CDR3 region has the DNA TGTGCCAGCAGCTTTCTTACCCGGGGTCGTACGGGCCCTAATTCACCCCTCCACTTT. Protein product: CASSFLTRGRTGPNSPLHF.